The TCR beta chain under discussion was sequenced for a study of regulatory T cells in long-lasting Graves disease. To make TCR beta libraries, researchers used iRepertoire HTBI primers and Arm-PCR of CDR3 regions. One entry per CDR3 protein, called by TCRdb with MiXCR from the multiplex PCR reads. This table holds around 400,000 distinct CDR3 sequences, roughly 20% found once. Study results and caveats: Persistent cases favored TRBV28, TRBJ1-2 and TRBJ2-5.

Germline CDR1 is SGHVS and CDR2 is FNYEAQ. J was trimmed by 4 bases and V by 2 bases; bases with no gene match: 1. This CDR3 spans 13 amino acids. Note on this clonotype: Its antigen is unknown.

Time point of the sample: persistent/refractory GD, antithyroid drugs over 5 years with positive TRAb. PBMC RNA served as the TCR library source. Enrollment of patients was through an endocrinology department in Xi'an, China. The sequence was obtained from a woman aged 40-49 years with Graves disease. The rearrangement uses TRBV7-6 and TRBJ1-1, with TRBD1 matching over 7 bases. The sequences come from peripheral blood mononuclear cells (PBMCs), collected when the disease was refractory, from a patient treated with antithyroid drugs. The CDR3 region is CASSLRQGTEAFF. As DNA, the CDR3 is TGTGCCAGCAGCTTACGACAGGGCACTGAAGCTTTCTTT.